A single sample is the source of the 10 T cell receptor beta chains below, sequenced in a study of T cells in Graves' hyperthyroidism and ophthalmopathy. The TCR beta CDR3 regions underwent amplification using RNA transcripts as the source. Using the HTBI primer set, a first-round RT-PCR was run on the TCR CDR3. TCRdb independently ran MiXCR on the multiplex PCR reads; one entry per CDR3 protein. The sample gives roughly 180,000 distinct CDR3 sequences, over 15% of which show up once; 29% is in the top ten. The sample was blood. These receptors were obtained from a woman aged 50 to 60 with Graves' hyperthyroidism.

This clonotype has at least ten counts. J is TRBJ2-4 and V is TRBV7-2; D possibly corresponds to TRBD1 (6 bases). CDR3 length: 16 amino acids. The V gene's germline CDR1 is SGHTA and CDR2 FQGNSA. The V end was cut by 1 base, the J end by 0 bases, with 10 bases between. CDR3 sequence: CASSLGTAIAKNIQYF. In DNA, the CDR3 is TGTGCCAGCAGCTTAGGGACAGCCATAGCCAAAAACATTCAGTACTTC.

Points on this clonotype: The CDR3 ends on some other residue instead of the conserved phenylalanine or tryptophan, so this is likely a read error. The V and J genes are TRBV6-2 or TRBV6-3 and TRBJ1-5, with D perhaps matching TRBD1 (5 bases). CDR3 length equals 15 residues. V lost 6 bases to trimming and J lost 2 bases, with 14 bases between them. Germline V gene sequence: CDR1 MNHEY, CDR2 SVGEGT. The CDR3, as DNA: TGTGCCAGCAGCCCGGGGACCCTAGGCAATCAGCCCCAGCATCTT. It yields the protein CASSPGTLGNQPQHL.

The sample holds many counts of this clonotype. Relative to the germline gene, one junction end is altered; a read error may explain this. The chain employs TRBV5-1 and TRBJ1-5, with D unresolved. Germline V gene lookup returns CDR1 SGHRS and CDR2 YFSETQ. The CDR3 contains 15 residues. The CDR3 region has the DNA TGTGCCAGCAGCTTAGTTGGAGGGAGCAATCAGCCCCAGCATTTT. It translates to CASSLVGGSNQPQHF.

Points on this clonotype: This may arise from a read error, as a much more abundant clone is one base away. In DNA, the CDR3 is TGTGCCAGTAGTTCGAGGGCCAGCAGGAACACTGAAGCTTTCTTT. It translates to CASSSRASRNTEAFF. This rearrangement joins TRBV19 to TRBJ1-1; D remains ambiguous. V lost 5 bases, J lost 1 base, and 14 bases lay in between. From germline, CDR1 is LNHDA and CDR2 SQIVND (reference sequence). The CDR3 runs 15 residues.

This clonotype has at least ten counts. The chain couples TRBV20-1 to TRBJ2-7; D is possibly TRBD2 (5 bases). This CDR3 region has 16 residues. V was pared by 0 bases and J by 3 bases, with 18 bases between. Germline-derived CDR1 and CDR2 are DFQATT and SNEGSKA (reference sequence). CDR3 sequence reads: CSARDGSRELFYEQYF. Here the CDR3 DNA reads TGCAGTGCTAGAGATGGGTCACGGGAACTATTCTACGAGCAGTACTTC.

This clonotype was observed many times. The chain recombines TRBV6-1 with TRBJ1-4; D unresolved. V gave up 6 bases and J gave up 7 bases, with 9 bases separating them. Germline values: CDR1 MNHNS, CDR2 SASEGT. The CDR3 covers 12 residues. The CDR3 loop reads CASRFTSEKLFF. Here the CDR3 DNA reads TGTGCCAGCAGATTTACGTCTGAAAAACTGTTTTTT.

This clonotype was counted at least ten times. The chain couples TRBV4-2 to TRBJ2-5; D call uncertain. The CDR3 is made up of 12 amino acids. Per germline, CDR1 LGHNA and CDR2 YNFKEQ. V was pared by 0 bases and J by 4 bases, with 3 bases between. The CDR3 is CASSQEGETQYF. In nucleotides, the CDR3 is TGTGCCAGCAGCCAAGAAGGAGAGACCCAGTACTTC.

This clonotype was seen at least ten times. The chain carries TRBV12-3 or TRBV12-4 and TRBJ1-3; D is uncertain. The V end lost 5 bases, the J end lost 8 bases, and 13 bases lay between the germline ends. CDR3 length equals 13 residues. The CDR3 sequence is CASSGTFADTIYF. CDR3 in DNA: TGTGCCAGCAGTGGAACGTTTGCGGACACCATATATTTT.

There are many counts of this clonotype. This chain connects TRBV7-2 to TRBJ2-6; possible D gene TRBD1, 6 bases. The V and J ends lost 3 bases and 1 base respectively, with 7 bases between them. The CDR3 sequence is 15 residues long. Germline lookup yields CDR1 SGHTA and CDR2 FQGNSA. The CDR3 DNA is TGTGCCAGCAGCTTCGGACAGTCTGGGGCCAACGTCCTGACTTTC. Translated: CASSFGQSGANVLTF.

This clonotype was counted many times. The chain has TRBV27 and TRBJ1-2, with D possibly TRBD1 on 6 matching bases. Trimming removed 2 bases at V and 5 bases at J, with 12 bases between. CDR3 size: 14 residues. Germline V lookup: CDR1 MNHEY, CDR2 SMNVEV (reference sequence). The CDR3 region is CASSLKGQGYGYTF. CDR3 DNA sequence: TGTGCCAGCAGTTTAAAAGGGCAGGGGTATGGCTACACCTTC.